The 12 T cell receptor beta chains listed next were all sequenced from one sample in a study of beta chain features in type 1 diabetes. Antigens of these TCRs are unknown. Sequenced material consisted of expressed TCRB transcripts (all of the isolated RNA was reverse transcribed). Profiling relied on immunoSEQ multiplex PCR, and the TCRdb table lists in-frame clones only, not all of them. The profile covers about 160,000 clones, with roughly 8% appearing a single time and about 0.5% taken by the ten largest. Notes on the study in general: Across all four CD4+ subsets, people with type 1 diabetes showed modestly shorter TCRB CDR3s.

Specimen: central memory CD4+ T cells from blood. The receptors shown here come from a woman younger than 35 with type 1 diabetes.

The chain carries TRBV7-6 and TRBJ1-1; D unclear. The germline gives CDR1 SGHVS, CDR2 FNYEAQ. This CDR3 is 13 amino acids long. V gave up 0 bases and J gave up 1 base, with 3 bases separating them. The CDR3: CASSLARNTEAFF. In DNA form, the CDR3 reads TGTGCCAGCAGCTTAGCGAGGAACACTGAAGCTTTCTTT.

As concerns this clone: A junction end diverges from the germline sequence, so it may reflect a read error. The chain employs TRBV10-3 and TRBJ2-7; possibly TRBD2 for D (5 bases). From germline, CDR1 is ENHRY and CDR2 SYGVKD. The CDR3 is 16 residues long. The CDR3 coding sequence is TGTGCCAGCAGTGAAGCGGTGGACGGATTCTCCTACGAGCAGTACTTC. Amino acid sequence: CASSEAVDGFSYEQYF.

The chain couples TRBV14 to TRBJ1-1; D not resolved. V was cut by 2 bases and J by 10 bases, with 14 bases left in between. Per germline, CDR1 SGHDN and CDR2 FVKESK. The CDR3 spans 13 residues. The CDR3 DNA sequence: TGTGCCAGCAGCCAAAGCCGGGGTCTTGGAGCTTTCTTT. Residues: CASSQSRGLGAFF.

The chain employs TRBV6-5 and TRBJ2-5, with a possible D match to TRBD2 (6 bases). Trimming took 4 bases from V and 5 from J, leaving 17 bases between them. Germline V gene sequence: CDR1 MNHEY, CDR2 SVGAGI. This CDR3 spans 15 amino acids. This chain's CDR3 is CASSWGRQVGETQYF. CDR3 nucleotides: TGTGCCAGCAGTTGGGGGAGGCAGGTCGGGGAGACCCAGTACTTC.

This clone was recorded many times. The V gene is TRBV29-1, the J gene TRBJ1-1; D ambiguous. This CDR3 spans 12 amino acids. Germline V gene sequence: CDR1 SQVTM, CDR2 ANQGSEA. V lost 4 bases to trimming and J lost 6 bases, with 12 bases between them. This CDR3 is CSVVGEGPEAFF. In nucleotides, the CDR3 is TGCAGCGTTGTGGGAGAGGGCCCTGAAGCTTTCTTT.

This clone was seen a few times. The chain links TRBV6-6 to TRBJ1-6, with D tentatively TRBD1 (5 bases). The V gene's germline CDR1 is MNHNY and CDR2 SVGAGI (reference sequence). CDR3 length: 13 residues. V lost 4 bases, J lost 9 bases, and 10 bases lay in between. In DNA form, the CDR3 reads TGTGCCAGCAGTTTTGGGGACTTTTCACCCCTCCACTTT. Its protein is CASSFGDFSPLHF.

The CDR3 reads CASSYSNRNYQKLFF. The CDR3 DNA follows: TGTGCCAGCAGTTACTCGAATAGGAACTATCAAAAACTGTTTTTT. The V and J genes are TRBV6-5 and TRBJ1-4; D not resolved. V shed 0 bases and J shed 9 bases, with 14 bases lying between them. The CDR3 consists of 15 residues. In germline, CDR1 is MNHEY, CDR2 SVGAGI.

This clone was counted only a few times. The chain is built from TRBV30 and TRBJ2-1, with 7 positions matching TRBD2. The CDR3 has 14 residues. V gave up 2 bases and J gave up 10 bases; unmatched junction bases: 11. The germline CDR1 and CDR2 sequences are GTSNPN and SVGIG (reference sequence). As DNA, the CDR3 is TGTGCCTGGAGTCTATGGACTAGTCTAGGGGAGCAGTTCTTC. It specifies CAWSLWTSLGEQFF.

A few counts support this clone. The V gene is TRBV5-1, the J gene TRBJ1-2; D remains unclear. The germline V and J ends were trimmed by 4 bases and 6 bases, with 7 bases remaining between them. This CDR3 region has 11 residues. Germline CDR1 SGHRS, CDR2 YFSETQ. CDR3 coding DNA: TGCGCCAGCAGCCCGGGAGATGGCTACACCTTC. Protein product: CASSPGDGYTF.

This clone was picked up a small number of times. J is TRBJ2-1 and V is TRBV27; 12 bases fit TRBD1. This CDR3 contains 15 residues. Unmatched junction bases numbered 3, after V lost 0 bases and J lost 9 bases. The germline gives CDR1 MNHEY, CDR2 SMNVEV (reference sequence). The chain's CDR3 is CASSLSGQGAGEQFF. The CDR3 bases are TGTGCCAGCAGTTTATCGGGACAGGGGGCGGGTGAGCAGTTCTTC.

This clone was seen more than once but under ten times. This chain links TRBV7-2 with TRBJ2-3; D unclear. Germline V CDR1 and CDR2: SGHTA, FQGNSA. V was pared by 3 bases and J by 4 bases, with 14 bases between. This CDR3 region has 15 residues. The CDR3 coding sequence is TGTGCCAGCAGCTTCGGAGACCACGATTCAGATACGCAGTATTTT. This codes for CASSFGDHDSDTQYF.

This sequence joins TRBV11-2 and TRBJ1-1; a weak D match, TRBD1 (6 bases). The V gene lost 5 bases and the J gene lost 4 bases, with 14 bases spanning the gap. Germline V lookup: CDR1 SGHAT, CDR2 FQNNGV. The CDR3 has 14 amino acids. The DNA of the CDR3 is TGTGCCAGCAGCCCCCGACAGACAGGCACTGAAGCTTTCTTT. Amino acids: CASSPRQTGTEAFF.